The 4 T cell receptor beta chains below were found in one sample sequenced in a study of blood T cell repertoires in COVID-19 (dated by TCRdb to about 2020). Libraries were built with the immunoSEQ multiplex PCR assay. TCRdb carries this immuneACCESS record with in-frame sequences only. Its versions omit some clonotypes, under half of them owing to an unresolved V gene in the studies checked, with the rest unexplained. The sample yields about 120,000 clones; around nine tenths were counted once. The ten largest account for around 7.3% of the sample. The source material was peripheral blood. These receptors all come from a man over 45 with acute or convalescent COVID-19.

The gene calls are TRBV5-1 and TRBJ2-1; weak D call: TRBD2 (5 bases). V was shortened by 7 bases and J by 6 bases, with 17 bases between the two germline ends. Looked up from germline, CDR1 is SGHRS and CDR2 is YFSETQ. The CDR3 spans 14 residues. CDR3 in amino acids: CASGPITAANEQFF. DNA for the CDR3: TGCGCCAGCGGACCCATAACAGCGGCCAATGAGCAGTTCTTC.

The V call is TRBV7-2, the J call TRBJ1-1; tentative D call: TRBD1 (6 bases). This CDR3 spans 15 amino acids. With 3 bases removed from V and 1 base from J, the gap between germline ends came to 12 bases. Per the germline V gene, CDR1 is SGHTA and CDR2 is FQGNSA. CDR3 in amino acids: CASSLDSNTNTEAFF. The CDR3 DNA reads TGTGCCAGCAGCTTGGACAGCAATACGAACACTGAAGCTTTCTTT.

The chain recombines TRBV30 with TRBJ2-7; 8 nucleotides line up with TRBD2. V lost 3 bases and J lost 3; bases outside the gene matches: 7. The CDR3 consists of 14 residues. The germline CDR1 and CDR2 sequences are GTSNPN and SVGIG (reference sequence). CDR3 nucleotides: TGTGCCTGGAGCTTTGGGACTAGGGTCTACGAGCAGTACTTC. Translating it yields CAWSFGTRVYEQYF.

The CDR3 DNA is TGTGCCAGCGCCCGGCTCCAGGGTGCTAATGAAAAACTGTTTTTT. This sequence encodes CASARLQGANEKLFF. The chain uses TRBV6-5 and TRBJ1-4; the D gene is possibly TRBD1 (5 bases). The CDR3 totals 15 residues. V was shortened by 8 bases and J by 3 bases, with 16 bases between the two germline ends. The V gene's germline CDR1 is MNHEY and CDR2 SVGAGI.